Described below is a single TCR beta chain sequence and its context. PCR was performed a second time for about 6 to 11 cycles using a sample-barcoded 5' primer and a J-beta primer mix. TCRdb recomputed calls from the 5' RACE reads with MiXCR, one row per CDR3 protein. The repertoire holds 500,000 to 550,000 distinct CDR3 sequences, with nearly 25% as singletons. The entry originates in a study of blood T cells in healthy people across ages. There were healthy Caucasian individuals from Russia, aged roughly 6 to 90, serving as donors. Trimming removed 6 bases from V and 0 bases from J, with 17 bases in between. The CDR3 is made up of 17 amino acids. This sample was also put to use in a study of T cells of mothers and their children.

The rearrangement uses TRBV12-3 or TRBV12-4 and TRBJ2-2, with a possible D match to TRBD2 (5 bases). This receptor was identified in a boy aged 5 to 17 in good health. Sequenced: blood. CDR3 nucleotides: TGTGCCAGCAGCTCCAGCGTTTGGGAGACGAACACCGGGGAGCTGTTTTTT. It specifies CASSSSVWETNTGELFF.